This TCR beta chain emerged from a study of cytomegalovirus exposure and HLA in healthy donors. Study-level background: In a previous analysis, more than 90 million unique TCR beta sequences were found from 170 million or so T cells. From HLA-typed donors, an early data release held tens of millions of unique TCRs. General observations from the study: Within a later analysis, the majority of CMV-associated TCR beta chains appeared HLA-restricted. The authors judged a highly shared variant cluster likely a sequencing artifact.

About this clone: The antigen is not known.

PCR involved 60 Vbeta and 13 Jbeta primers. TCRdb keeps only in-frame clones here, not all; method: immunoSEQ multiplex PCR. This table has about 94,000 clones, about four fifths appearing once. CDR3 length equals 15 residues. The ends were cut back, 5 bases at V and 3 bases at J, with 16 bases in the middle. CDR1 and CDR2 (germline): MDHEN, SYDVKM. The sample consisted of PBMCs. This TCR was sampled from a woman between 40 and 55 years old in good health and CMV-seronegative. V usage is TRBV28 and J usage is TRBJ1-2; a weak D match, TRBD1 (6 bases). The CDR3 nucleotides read TGTGCCAGCAGTCCGGGGACAAGGCGATACTATGGCTACACCTTC. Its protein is CASSPGTRRYYGYTF.